Below, one TCR beta chain is given with its context. Trimming left V 2 bases short and J 3 bases short, with 11 bases between. CDR1 SGHRS and CDR2 YFSETQ come from the germline V gene. The length of the CDR3 is 14 residues. The data derive from a study of blood T cell repertoires in COVID-19. TCRdb's table, derived via immunoSEQ multiplex PCR, lists solely in-frame clones and lacks some. This table holds under 200,000 clones, approximately 90% found once. This receptor was obtained from a woman at least 80 years old in a cohort sampled during active or convalescent COVID-19. V gene TRBV5-1 combines with J gene TRBJ2-5; D is ambiguous. Sample: peripheral blood. CDR3 loop: CASSLLGVEETQYF. DNA for the CDR3: TGCGCCAGCAGCTTATTGGGCGTGGAAGAGACCCAGTACTTC.